A selection of T cell receptor beta chains follows, all from one sample in a study of cytomegalovirus exposure and HLA in healthy donors. Measured with immunoSEQ multiplex PCR; TCRdb has only the in-frame clones, and not every one. The table lists roughly 40,000 clones, 50% of them singletons. The material sequenced was PBMCs. The receptors were sampled from a human donor in good health. Both conserved end residues are part of each CDR3. D genes are given only for firm matches. Size is omitted from some rows. Given values are once, few, many or a class for expanded clones.

j_gene	abundance	v_gene	d_gene	CDR3aa	CDR3nt
TRBJ2-3	few	TRBV7-2	.	CASSPEGGLTDTQYF	TGTGCCAGCAGCCCCGAGGGGGGGCTCACAGATACGCAGTATTTT
TRBJ1-4	few	TRBV19	TRBD1	CASGGIIANEKLFF	TGTGCCTCAGGGGGCATCATAGCTAATGAAAAACTGTTTTTT
TRBJ2-7	few	TRBV27	TRBD2	CASSFYSGTSGGGKQYF	TGTGCCAGCAGTTTCTACTCCGGGACTAGCGGGGGGGGGAAGCAGTACTTC
TRBJ1-1	few	TRBV5-8	.	CASSPPGLLNTEAFF	TGCGCCAGCAGCCCCCCGGGACTCTTGAACACTGAAGCTTTCTTT
TRBJ2-5	.	TRBV7-3	TRBD1	CASSFRGGTQETQYF	TGTGCCAGCAGCTTCCGAGGGGGCACCCAAGAGACCCAGTACTTC
TRBJ2-3	.	TRBV14	TRBD2	CASSQVRRERQYF	TGTGCCAGCAGCCAAGTTCGGCGGGAGAGGCAGTATTTT
TRBJ2-2	.	TRBV19	TRBD1	CASIGQDKNTGELFF	TGTGCCAGTATCGGACAGGATAAAAACACCGGGGAGCTGTTTTTT
TRBJ1-1	once	TRBV10-3	.	CAISQGWDTEAFF	TGTGCCATCAGCCAGGGTTGGGACACTGAAGCTTTCTTT
TRBJ2-3	.	TRBV7-2	TRBD1	CASRDPGQGIKDTQYF	TGTGCCAGCAGGGACCCGGGACAGGGGATTAAAGATACGCAGTATTTT
TRBJ2-7	.	TRBV7-2	TRBD2	CASSRQASGRGDYEQYF	TGTGCCAGCAGCCGACAAGCCAGCGGGAGAGGGGACTACGAGCAGTACTTC
TRBJ2-7	.	TRBV29-1	TRBD2	CSFRGGHLSYEQYF	TGCAGCTTCCGGGGGGGACACCTCTCCTACGAGCAGTACTTC
TRBJ2-5	.	TRBV5-5	TRBD2	CASSLGASGGQETQYF	TGTGCCAGCAGCTTGGGGGCTAGCGGGGGGCAAGAGACCCAGTACTTC
TRBJ2-1	few	TRBV5-1	TRBD2	CASRPGTSGRWFF	TGCGCCAGCAGACCTGGGACTAGCGGGAGATGGTTCTTC
TRBJ1-5	.	TRBV9	.	CASSVGSDINQPQHF	TGTGCCAGCAGCGTAGGGTCAGACATCAATCAGCCCCAGCATTTT
TRBJ2-3	.	TRBV5-5	.	CASSQGWDTFSYTQYF	TGTGCCAGCAGTCAAGGATGGGACACATTTTCTTATACGCAGTATTTT
TRBJ2-1	once	TRBV14	TRBD2	CASSPDPVAGGGNYNEQFF	TGTGCCAGCAGCCCGGATCCGGTAGCGGGAGGAGGTAACTACAATGAGCAGTTCTTC
TRBJ2-2	.	TRBV9	.	CASTSRDLLNTGELFF	TGTGCCAGCACATCCCGGGATCTTCTAAACACCGGGGAGCTGTTTTTT
TRBJ2-5	few	TRBV4-1	TRBD1	CASSQALGQGVETQYF	TGCGCCAGCAGCCAAGCCCTGGGACAGGGGGTGGAGACCCAGTACTTC
TRBJ1-6	few	TRBV6-4	.	CASSLEGTWRSPLHF	TGTGCCAGCAGTCTGGAGGGGACTTGGCGGTCACCCCTCCACTTT
TRBJ2-3	.	TRBV4-1	TRBD2	CASSQDRTSGSDTQYF	TGCGCCAGCAGCCAAGATCGGACTAGCGGATCAGATACGCAGTATTTT
TRBJ1-3	.	TRBV5-1	.	CASSLALVSSGNTIYF	TGCGCCAGCAGCTTGGCCCTGGTCAGCTCTGGAAACACCATATATTTT
TRBJ2-7	.	TRBV16	TRBD1	CASSQFRQGAYEQYF	TGTGCCAGCAGCCAGTTTAGACAGGGGGCCTACGAGCAGTACTTC
TRBJ1-1	.	TRBV7-6	.	CASSFYTGRADTEAFF	TGTGCCAGCAGCTTCTATACAGGGAGGGCAGACACTGAAGCTTTCTTT
TRBJ2-5	.	TRBV11-2	TRBD1	CASSRDRVGQETQYF	TGTGCCAGCAGCCGAGACAGGGTGGGTCAAGAGACCCAGTACTTC
TRBJ2-7	.	TRBV18	.	CASSPRTGDYEQYF	TGTGCCAGCTCCCCCCGGACGGGGGACTACGAGCAGTACTTC
TRBJ1-1	.	TRBV18	.	CASSPGGLSEAFF	TGTGCCAGCTCACCAGGGGGCTTGTCTGAAGCTTTCTTT